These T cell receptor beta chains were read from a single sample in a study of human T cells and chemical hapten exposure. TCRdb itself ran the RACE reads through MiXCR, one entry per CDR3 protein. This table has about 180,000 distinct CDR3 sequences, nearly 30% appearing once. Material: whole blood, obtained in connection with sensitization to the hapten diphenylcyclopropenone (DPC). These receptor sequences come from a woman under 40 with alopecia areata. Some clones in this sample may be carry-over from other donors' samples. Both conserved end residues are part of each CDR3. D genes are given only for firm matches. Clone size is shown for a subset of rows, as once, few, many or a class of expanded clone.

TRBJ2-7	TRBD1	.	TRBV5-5	TGTGCCAGCAGCCGACAGGGCAGTAACTACGAGCAGTACTTC	CASSRQGSNYEQYF
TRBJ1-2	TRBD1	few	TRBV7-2	TGTGCCAGCAGTCAACAGGGGGCGATAGGAGGCTACACCTTC	CASSQQGAIGGYTF
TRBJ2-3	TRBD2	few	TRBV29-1	TGCAGCGTTGAGCGGGGGGGAACAGATACGCAGTATTTT	CSVERGGTDTQYF
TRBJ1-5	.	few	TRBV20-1	TGCAGTGCTAGAGTAGGGTCTCAGCCCCAGCATTTT	CSARVGSQPQHF
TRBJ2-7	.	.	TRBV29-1	TGCAGCGTCCGGATCTCGGGTTGGGAGCAGTACTTC	CSVRISGWEQYF
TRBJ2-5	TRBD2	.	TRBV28	TGTGCCAGCAGTCTCCCGGCGGGAGAGCAAGAGACCCAGTACTTC	CASSLPAGEQETQYF
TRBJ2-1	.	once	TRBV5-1	TGCGCCAGCAGCTTGGGTTTGCTGAACTCCTACAATGAGCAGTTCTTC	CASSLGLLNSYNEQFF
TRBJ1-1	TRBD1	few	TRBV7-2	TGTGCCAGCAGCCTCTCCAGGGGGGATACTGAAGCTTTCTTT	CASSLSRGDTEAFF
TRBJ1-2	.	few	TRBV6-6	TGTGCCAGCAGGGTGACGGGGAGGGCCTCCGACTATGGCTACACCTTC	CASRVTGRASDYGYTF
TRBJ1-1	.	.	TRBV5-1	TGCGCCAGCAGCGCGGAACCTCAGGGGTCTGAAACTGAAGCTTTCTTT	CASSAEPQGSETEAFF
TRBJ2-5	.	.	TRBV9	TGTGCCAGCAGCCCCGAGGGGGTAACCCAAGAGACCCAGTACTTC	CASSPEGVTQETQYF
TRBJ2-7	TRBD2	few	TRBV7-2	TGTGCCAGCAGCCCTGGCGGGGGTTTCTCCTACGAGCAGTACTTC	CASSPGGGFSYEQYF
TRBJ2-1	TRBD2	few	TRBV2	TGTGCCAGCAGAGTCACTAGCGGGAGTAATAATGAGCAGTTCTTC	CASRVTSGSNNEQFF
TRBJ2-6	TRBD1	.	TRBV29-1	TGCAGCGTTCTACCCCGTTGGGACAGGGCCCTCTCTGGGGCCAACGTCCTGACTTTC	CSVLPRWDRALSGANVLTF
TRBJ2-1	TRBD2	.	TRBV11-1	TGTGCCAGCAGCTCCAGACTAGCGGGGAATGAGCAGTTCTTC	CASSSRLAGNEQFF
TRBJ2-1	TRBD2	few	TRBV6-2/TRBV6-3	TGTGCCAGCAGTATGCTAGCGGGGGACATGTTCTTC	CASSMLAGDMFF
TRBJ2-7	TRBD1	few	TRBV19	TGTGCCAGTAGTAGGGACAGGGCCGGACCCTACGAGCAGTACTTC	CASSRDRAGPYEQYF
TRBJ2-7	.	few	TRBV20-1	TGCAGTGCTAGAGGGGAAGTCTCCTACGAGCAGTACTTC	CSARGEVSYEQYF
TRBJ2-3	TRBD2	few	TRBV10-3	TGTGCCATCAGGAGTAGCGGGAGGGACGTGGATACGCAGTATTTT	CAIRSSGRDVDTQYF
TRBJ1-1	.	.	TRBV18	TGTGCCAGCTCACCACCCACCCCCGGAGGGGGGGCGGGGGCTTTCTTT	CASSPPTPGGGAGAFF
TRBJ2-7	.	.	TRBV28	TGTGCCAGCAGTTTCAGGGGCCCGGGGGAGCAGTACTTC	CASSFRGPGEQYF
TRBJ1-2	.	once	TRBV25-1	TGTGCCAGCAGTGGGGGAAACTATGGCTACACCTTC	CASSGGNYGYTF
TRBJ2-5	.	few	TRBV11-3	TGTGCCAGCAGCTTTATTACAGGGATACAAGAGACCCAGTACTTC	CASSFITGIQETQYF
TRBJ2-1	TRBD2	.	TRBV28	TGTGCCAGCAGTTTCCGGGCAGGGCAAAGGCGGGGGTCCTACAATGAGCAGTTCTTC	CASSFRAGQRRGSYNEQFF
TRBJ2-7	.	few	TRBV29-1	TGCAGCGCTCGGAAGGGGGGACCGGGGGACGAGCAGTACTTC	CSARKGGPGDEQYF
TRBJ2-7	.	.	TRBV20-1	TGCAGTGCTAGAGATCCGGAGGGCACCTACGAGCAGTACTTC	CSARDPEGTYEQYF
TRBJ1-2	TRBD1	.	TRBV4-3	TGCGCCAGCAGCCTAGAACAGGGGGATTCCTCTGGCTACACCTTC	CASSLEQGDSSGYTF
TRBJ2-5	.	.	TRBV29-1	TGCAGCGTTGAAAACGCGGGAGAGACCCAGTACTTC	CSVENAGETQYF